One and the same sample provided the 10 T cell receptor beta chains below, sequenced in a study of shared clonotypes between healthy human individuals. Using immunoSEQ multiplex PCR, the repertoire was profiled, and TCRdb retains in-frame clones only, with some absent. Of around 2.5 million clones in the sample, over 85% were seen once. The sequenced material came from naive CD4+ T cells from PBMCs. Subset denoted: CD45RA+ positively selected. Every receptor here comes from a young man in good health. Some clones in this sample may be carry-over from other donors' samples.

V usage is TRBV29-1 and J usage is TRBJ2-1, with 7 bases identical to TRBD2. V lost 4 bases to trimming and J lost 3 bases; unmatched junction nucleotides: 3. CDR3 length: 13 residues. The germline CDR1 and CDR2 sequences are SQVTM and ANQGSEA. CDR3 DNA: TGCAGCGTTGTGGCGGGGGTCTACAATGAGCAGTTCTTC. Protein product: CSVVAGVYNEQFF.

The rearrangement joins TRBV5-4 to TRBJ2-3; D remains unclear. CDR1 is SGHNT, CDR2 YYREEE, per germline (reference sequence). There are 12 residues in the CDR3. Trimming pared 4 bases from V and 0 bases from J, leaving 3 bases between. The CDR3 is CASSTSTDTQYF. The CDR3 DNA is TGTGCCAGCAGCACAAGCACAGATACGCAGTATTTT.

The chain is built from TRBV15 and TRBJ2-7; 7 nucleotides align to TRBD2. After removal of 3 bases from V and 6 bases from J, the junction contained 11 bases not matched to a gene. This CDR3 spans 15 amino acids. Germline CDR1 LNHNV, CDR2 YYDKDF (reference sequence). CDR3 coding DNA: TGTGCCACCAGCAGGGCGCAACAAACGGGGGGCGAGCAGTACTTC. Protein product: CATSRAQQTGGEQYF.

V and J are TRBV2 and TRBJ1-1; D ambiguous. The germline V and J ends were trimmed by 1 base and 10 bases, with 10 bases remaining between them. Germline CDR1 SNHLY, CDR2 FYNNEI. CDR3 size: 12 residues. The CDR3 DNA is TGTGCCAGCAGTGAAGGGAGGGTGGTAGCTTTCTTT. It is translated as CASSEGRVVAFF.

J is TRBJ1-5 and V is TRBV28; no reliable D call. This CDR3 spans 15 amino acids. Trimming stripped 5 bases from V and 6 bases from J, with 17 bases between. Germline V lookup: CDR1 MDHEN, CDR2 SYDVKM. This CDR3 is CASSPPRGKVQPQHF. DNA of the CDR3: TGTGCCAGCAGTCCTCCTCGGGGAAAAGTTCAGCCCCAGCATTTT.

CDR3 nucleotides: TGTGCCAGCAGCCTTCGGGACGGGAACACTGAAGCTTTCTTT. It encodes CASSLRDGNTEAFF. This sequence joins TRBV7-8 and TRBJ1-1; TRBD1 might be the D (5 bases). The CDR3 is 14 residues long. With 5 bases removed from V and 1 base from J, the gap between germline ends came to 11 bases. The germline gives CDR1 SGHVS, CDR2 FQNEAQ.

The chain is built from TRBV5-6 and TRBJ1-2, with no clear D. Germline CDR1 and CDR2: SGHDT and YYEEEE. V lost 1 base and J lost 5, with 6 bases in between. The CDR3 runs to 12 residues. The CDR3 region has the DNA TGTGCCAGCAGCTTGTACCAGTATGGCTACACCTTC. Translation gives CASSLYQYGYTF.

The gene calls are TRBV5-1 and TRBJ2-1, with 15 bases that match TRBD2. V gave up 4 bases and J gave up 0 bases; unmatched junction bases: 11. CDR1 is SGHRS and CDR2 is YFSETQ in the germline V gene. The CDR3 extends over 20 amino acids. CDR3 residues: CASSISPGLAGGPSYNEQFF. The CDR3 DNA sequence: TGCGCCAGCAGCATATCGCCGGGACTAGCGGGAGGCCCCTCCTACAATGAGCAGTTCTTC. The full variable domain, rest sourced from reference TRBV5-1 and TRBJ2-1, is KAGVTQTPRYLIKTRGQQVTLSCSPISGHRSVSWYQQTPGQGLQFLFEYFSETQRNKGNFPGRFSGRQFSNSRSEMNVSTLELGDSALYLCASSISPGLAGGPSYNEQFFGPGTRLTVL.

The chain links TRBV5-1 to TRBJ2-2, with 13 bases identical to TRBD2. The CDR3 is made up of 17 amino acids. From germline, CDR1 is SGHRS and CDR2 YFSETQ. Trimming took 2 bases from V and 4 from J; bases not matched to a gene: 5. CDR3 coding DNA: TGCGCCAGCAGCTTAAGACTAGCGGGAGGTTCCACCGGGGAGCTGTTTTTT. Encoded protein: CASSLRLAGGSTGELFF. Based on the CDR3 plus reference TRBV5-1 and TRBJ2-2, the full variable domain is KAGVTQTPRYLIKTRGQQVTLSCSPISGHRSVSWYQQTPGQGLQFLFEYFSETQRNKGNFPGRFSGRQFSNSRSEMNVSTLELGDSALYLCASSLRLAGGSTGELFFGEGSRLTVL.

This chain joins TRBV7-2 and TRBJ2-6, with a weak D call TRBD1 (6 bases). Trimming removed 5 bases from V and 2 bases from J, with 10 bases in between. The CDR3 length is 15 residues. CDR1 is SGHTA, CDR2 FQGNSA, per germline. The CDR3 protein is CASSLQGAGANVLTF. The CDR3 DNA reads TGTGCCAGCAGCCTACAGGGTGCTGGGGCCAACGTCCTGACTTTC.